A selection of T cell receptor beta chains follows, all from one sample in a study of Graves' ophthalmopathy and Graves' hyperthyroidism. One entry per CDR3 protein, called by TCRdb with MiXCR from the multiplex PCR reads. The sample holds about 370,000 distinct CDR3 sequences, roughly a sixth seen once. The sample taken for sequencing was peripheral blood. The receptors shown here come from an adult woman with stable Graves' hyperthyroidism. Each CDR3 is given with its conserved first and last residue. The D gene is left open where the match is weak. The size entry is marked missing in some rows and otherwise reads once, few, many or a size class.

v_gene: TRBV7-2; d_gene: .; abundance: many; j_gene: TRBJ2-7; CDR3nt: TGTGCCAGCAGCTCCGACTGGGCCCAAGACTACGAGCAGTACTTC; CDR3aa: CASSSDWAQDYEQYF
v_gene: TRBV25-1; d_gene: TRBD1; abundance: many; j_gene: TRBJ2-7; CDR3nt: TGTGCCAGCAGAGCCCCCGGGACAGCCTCCTACGAGCAGTACTTC; CDR3aa: CASRAPGTASYEQYF
v_gene: TRBV6-1; d_gene: TRBD1; abundance: .; j_gene: TRBJ2-7; CDR3nt: TGTGCCACGAGGGACAGGGACTACGAGCAGTACTTC; CDR3aa: CATRDRDYEQYF
v_gene: TRBV6-5; d_gene: TRBD1; abundance: .; j_gene: TRBJ1-6; CDR3nt: TGTGCCAGCAGTTACGGATTTACAGGGGGTGATTCACCCCTCCACTTT; CDR3aa: CASSYGFTGGDSPLHF
v_gene: TRBV9; d_gene: .; abundance: few; j_gene: TRBJ1-1; CDR3nt: TGTGCCAGCAGGCGGGTTGGGGGCACTGAAGCTTTCTTT; CDR3aa: CASRRVGGTEAFF
v_gene: TRBV20-1; d_gene: TRBD1; abundance: few; j_gene: TRBJ1-1; CDR3nt: TGCAGTGCTAGAGGGACAGGGGGTTCTAACACTGAAGCTTTCTTT; CDR3aa: CSARGTGGSNTEAFF
v_gene: TRBV12-5; d_gene: .; abundance: many; j_gene: TRBJ1-5; CDR3nt: TGTGCTAGTGGCCCAAGCGACAGGACGAAGCCCCAGCATTTT; CDR3aa: CASGPSDRTKPQHF
v_gene: TRBV27; d_gene: TRBD1; abundance: .; j_gene: TRBJ2-2; CDR3nt: TGTGCCAGCAGTCGGGCTCCGGGACAGGGTGCGAACTCCGGGGATCTGTTTTTT; CDR3aa: CASSRAPGQGANSGDLFF
v_gene: TRBV20-1; d_gene: .; abundance: many; j_gene: TRBJ1-1; CDR3nt: TGCAGTGCTAGAGAGTGGGGGGCGAGGGGACGGCGGACTGAAGCTTTCTTT; CDR3aa: CSAREWGARGRRTEAFF
v_gene: TRBV4-1; d_gene: .; abundance: .; j_gene: TRBJ2-1; CDR3nt: TGCGCCAGCAGCCAGCTGAATTACAATGAGCAGTTCTTC; CDR3aa: CASSQLNYNEQFF
v_gene: TRBV27; d_gene: TRBD1; abundance: .; j_gene: TRBJ1-6; CDR3nt: TGTGCCAGCAGTCCCCTTCGCAGGGGGCGAGGGTCACCCCTCCACTTT; CDR3aa: CASSPLRRGRGSPLHF
v_gene: TRBV2; d_gene: TRBD1; abundance: many; j_gene: TRBJ1-2; CDR3nt: TGTGCCAGCAGAGGACAGGGAGGCTACACCTTC; CDR3aa: CASRGQGGYTF
v_gene: TRBV6-1; d_gene: TRBD1; abundance: .; j_gene: TRBJ1-1; CDR3nt: TGTGCCAGCAGGATACAGGGGCCAAACACTGAAGCTTTCTTT; CDR3aa: CASRIQGPNTEAFF
v_gene: TRBV30; d_gene: TRBD2; abundance: many; j_gene: TRBJ2-7; CDR3nt: TGTGCCTGGAGCCGCCCGGGACTAGTCTACGAGCAGTACTTC; CDR3aa: CAWSRPGLVYEQYF
v_gene: TRBV13; d_gene: TRBD2; abundance: many; j_gene: TRBJ2-5; CDR3nt: TGTGCCAGCAGGACCAGAACGGGACTAGATCTTGAGACCCAGTACTTC; CDR3aa: CASRTRTGLDLETQYF
v_gene: TRBV24-1; d_gene: .; abundance: many; j_gene: TRBJ2-7; CDR3nt: TGTGCCACCAGTGGAGGACAAGGCTACGAGCAGTACTTC; CDR3aa: CATSGGQGYEQYF
v_gene: TRBV20-1; d_gene: TRBD1; abundance: many; j_gene: TRBJ2-7; CDR3nt: TGCAGTGCCCGAGACAGGGGTGGAATTAGCTACGAGCAGTACTTC; CDR3aa: CSARDRGGISYEQYF
v_gene: TRBV7-2; d_gene: TRBD2; abundance: many; j_gene: TRBJ2-2; CDR3nt: TGTGCCAGCAGCTCCTCTAGCGGGAGGCCGAGGACCGGGGAGCTGTTTTTT; CDR3aa: CASSSSSGRPRTGELFF
v_gene: TRBV6-2/TRBV6-3; d_gene: TRBD1; abundance: few; j_gene: TRBJ1-1; CDR3nt: TGTGCCAGCAGTTACTCGATCAGGGGGAGGGGACTGAACACTGAAGCTTTCTTT; CDR3aa: CASSYSIRGRGLNTEAFF
v_gene: TRBV11-2; d_gene: .; abundance: .; j_gene: TRBJ2-7; CDR3nt: TGTGCCAGCAGCATTGAACCTGGCGAGCAGTACTTC; CDR3aa: CASSIEPGEQYF
v_gene: TRBV30; d_gene: TRBD2; abundance: .; j_gene: TRBJ2-7; CDR3nt: TGTGCCTGGAGTGTACGACTAGCGGGAGTAAGAGGTAACGATCAGTACTTC; CDR3aa: CAWSVRLAGVRGNDQYF
v_gene: TRBV29-1; d_gene: TRBD1; abundance: many; j_gene: TRBJ1-2; CDR3nt: TGCAGCGGAACAGGGGGCAATGGCTATGGCTACACCTTC; CDR3aa: CSGTGGNGYGYTF